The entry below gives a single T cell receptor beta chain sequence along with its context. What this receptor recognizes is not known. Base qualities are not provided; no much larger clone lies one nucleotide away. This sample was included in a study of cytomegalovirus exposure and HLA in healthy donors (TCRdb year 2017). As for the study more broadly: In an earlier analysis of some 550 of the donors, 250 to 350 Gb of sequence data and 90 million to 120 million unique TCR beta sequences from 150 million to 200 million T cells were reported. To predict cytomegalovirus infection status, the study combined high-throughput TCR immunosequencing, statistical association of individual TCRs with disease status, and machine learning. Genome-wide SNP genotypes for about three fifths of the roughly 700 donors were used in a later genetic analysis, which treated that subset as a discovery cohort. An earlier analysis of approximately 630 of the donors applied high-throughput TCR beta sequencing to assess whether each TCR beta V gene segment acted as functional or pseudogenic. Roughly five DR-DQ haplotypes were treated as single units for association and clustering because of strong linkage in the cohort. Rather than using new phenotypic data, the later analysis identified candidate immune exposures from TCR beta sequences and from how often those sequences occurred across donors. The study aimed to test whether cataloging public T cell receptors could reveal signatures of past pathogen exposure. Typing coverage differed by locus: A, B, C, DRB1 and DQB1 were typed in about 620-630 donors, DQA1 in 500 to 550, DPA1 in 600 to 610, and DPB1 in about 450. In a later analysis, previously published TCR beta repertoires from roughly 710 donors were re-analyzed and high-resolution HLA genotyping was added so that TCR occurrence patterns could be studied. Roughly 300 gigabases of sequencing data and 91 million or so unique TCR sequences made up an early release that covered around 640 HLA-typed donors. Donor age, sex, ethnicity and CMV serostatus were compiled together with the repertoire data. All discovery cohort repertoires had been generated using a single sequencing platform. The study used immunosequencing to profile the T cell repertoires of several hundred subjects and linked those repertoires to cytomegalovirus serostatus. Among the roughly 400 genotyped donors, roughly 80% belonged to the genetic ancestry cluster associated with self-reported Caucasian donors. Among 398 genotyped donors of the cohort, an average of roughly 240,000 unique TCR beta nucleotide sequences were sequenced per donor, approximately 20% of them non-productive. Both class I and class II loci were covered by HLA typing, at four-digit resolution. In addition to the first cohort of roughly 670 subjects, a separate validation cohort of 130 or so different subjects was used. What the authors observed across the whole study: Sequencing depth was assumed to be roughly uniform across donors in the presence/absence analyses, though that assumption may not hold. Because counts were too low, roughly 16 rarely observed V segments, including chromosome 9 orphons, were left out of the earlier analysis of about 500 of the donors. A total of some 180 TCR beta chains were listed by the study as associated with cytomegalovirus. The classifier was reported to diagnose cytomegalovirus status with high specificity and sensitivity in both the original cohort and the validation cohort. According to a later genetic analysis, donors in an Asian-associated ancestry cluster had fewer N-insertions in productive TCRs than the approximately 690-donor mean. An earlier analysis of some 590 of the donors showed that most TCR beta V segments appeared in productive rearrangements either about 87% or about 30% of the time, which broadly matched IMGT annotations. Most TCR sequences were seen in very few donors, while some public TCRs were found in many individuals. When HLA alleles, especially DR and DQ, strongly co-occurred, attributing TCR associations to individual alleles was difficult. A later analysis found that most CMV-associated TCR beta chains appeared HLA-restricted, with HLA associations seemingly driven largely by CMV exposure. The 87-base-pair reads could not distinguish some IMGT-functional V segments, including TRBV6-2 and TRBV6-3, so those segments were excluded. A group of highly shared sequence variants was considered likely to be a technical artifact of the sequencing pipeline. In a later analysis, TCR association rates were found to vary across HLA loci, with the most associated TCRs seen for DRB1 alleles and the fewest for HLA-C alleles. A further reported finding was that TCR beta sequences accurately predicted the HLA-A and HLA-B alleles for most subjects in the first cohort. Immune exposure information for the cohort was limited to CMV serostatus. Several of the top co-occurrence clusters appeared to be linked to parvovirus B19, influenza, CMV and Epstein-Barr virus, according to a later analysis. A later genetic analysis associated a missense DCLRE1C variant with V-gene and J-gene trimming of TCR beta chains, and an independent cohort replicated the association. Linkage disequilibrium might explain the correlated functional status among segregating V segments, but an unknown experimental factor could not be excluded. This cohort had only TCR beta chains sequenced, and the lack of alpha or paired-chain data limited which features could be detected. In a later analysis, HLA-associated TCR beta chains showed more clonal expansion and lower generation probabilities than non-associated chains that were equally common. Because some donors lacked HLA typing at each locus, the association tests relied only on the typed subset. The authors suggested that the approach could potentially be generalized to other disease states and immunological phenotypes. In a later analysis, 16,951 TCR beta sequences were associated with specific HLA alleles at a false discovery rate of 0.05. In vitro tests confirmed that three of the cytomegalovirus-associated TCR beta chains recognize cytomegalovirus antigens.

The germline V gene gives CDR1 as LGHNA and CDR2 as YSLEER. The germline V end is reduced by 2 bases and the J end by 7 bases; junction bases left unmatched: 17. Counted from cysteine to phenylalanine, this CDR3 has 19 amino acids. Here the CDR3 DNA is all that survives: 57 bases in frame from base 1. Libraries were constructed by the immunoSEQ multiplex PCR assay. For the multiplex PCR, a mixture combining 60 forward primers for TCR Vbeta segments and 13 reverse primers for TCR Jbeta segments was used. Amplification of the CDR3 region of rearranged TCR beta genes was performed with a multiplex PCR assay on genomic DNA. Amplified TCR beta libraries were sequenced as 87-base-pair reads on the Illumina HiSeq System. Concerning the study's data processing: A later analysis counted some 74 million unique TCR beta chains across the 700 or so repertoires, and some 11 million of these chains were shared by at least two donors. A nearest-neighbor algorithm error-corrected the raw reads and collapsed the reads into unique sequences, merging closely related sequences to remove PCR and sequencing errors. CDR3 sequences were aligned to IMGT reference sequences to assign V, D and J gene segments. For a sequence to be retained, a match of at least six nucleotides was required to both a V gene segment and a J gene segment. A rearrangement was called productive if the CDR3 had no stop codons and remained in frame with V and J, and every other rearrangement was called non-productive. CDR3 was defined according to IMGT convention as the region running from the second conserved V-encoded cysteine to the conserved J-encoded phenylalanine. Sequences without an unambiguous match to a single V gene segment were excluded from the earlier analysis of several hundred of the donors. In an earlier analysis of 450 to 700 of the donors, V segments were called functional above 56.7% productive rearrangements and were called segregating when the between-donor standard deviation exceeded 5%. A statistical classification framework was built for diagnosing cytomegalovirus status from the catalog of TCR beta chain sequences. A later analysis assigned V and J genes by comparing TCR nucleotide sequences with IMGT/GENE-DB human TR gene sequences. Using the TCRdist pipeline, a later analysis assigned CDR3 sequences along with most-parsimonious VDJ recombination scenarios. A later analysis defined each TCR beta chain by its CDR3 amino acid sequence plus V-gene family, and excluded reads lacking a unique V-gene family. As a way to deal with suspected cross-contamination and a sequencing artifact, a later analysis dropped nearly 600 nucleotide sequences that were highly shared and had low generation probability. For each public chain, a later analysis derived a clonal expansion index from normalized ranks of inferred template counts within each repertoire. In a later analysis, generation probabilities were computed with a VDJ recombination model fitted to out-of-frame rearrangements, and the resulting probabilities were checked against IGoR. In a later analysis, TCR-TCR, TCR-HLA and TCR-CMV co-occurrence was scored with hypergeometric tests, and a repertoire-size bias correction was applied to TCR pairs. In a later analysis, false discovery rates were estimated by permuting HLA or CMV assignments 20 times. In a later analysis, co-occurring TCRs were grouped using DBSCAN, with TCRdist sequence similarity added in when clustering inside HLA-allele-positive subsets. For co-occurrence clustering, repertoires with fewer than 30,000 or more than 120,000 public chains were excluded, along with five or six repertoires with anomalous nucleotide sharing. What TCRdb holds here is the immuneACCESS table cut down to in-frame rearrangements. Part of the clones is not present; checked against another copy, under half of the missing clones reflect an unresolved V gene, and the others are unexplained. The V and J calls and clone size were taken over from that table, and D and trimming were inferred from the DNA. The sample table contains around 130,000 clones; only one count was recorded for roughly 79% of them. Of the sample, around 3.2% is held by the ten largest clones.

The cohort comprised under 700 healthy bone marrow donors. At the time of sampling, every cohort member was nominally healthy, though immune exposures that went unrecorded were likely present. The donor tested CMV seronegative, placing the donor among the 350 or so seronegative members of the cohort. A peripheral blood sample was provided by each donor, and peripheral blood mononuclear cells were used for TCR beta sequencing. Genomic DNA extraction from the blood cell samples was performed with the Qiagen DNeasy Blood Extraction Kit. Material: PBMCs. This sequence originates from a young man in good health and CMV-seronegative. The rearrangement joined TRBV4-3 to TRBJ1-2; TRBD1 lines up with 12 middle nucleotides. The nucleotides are TGCGCCAGCAGCCAAATCCAACAGGGACAGGGGGCTAAGCTTCGTGGCTACACCTTC. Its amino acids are CASSQIQQGQGAKLRGYTF.